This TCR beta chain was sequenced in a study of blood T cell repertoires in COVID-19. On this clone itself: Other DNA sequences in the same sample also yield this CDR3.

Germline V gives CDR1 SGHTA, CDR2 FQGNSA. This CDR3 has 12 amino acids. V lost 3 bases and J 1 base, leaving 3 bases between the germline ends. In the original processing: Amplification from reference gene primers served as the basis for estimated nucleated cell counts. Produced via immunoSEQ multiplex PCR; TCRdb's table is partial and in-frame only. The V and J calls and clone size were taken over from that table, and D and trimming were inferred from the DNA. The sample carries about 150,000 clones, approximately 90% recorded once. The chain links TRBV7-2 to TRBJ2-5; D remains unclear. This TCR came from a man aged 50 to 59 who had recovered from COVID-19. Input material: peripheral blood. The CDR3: CASSFRQETQYF. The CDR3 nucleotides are TGTGCCAGCAGCTTTCGCCAAGAGACCCAGTACTTC.